The clone carrying this T cell receptor beta chain came up many times. No antigen is known for it. From RNA, the CDR3 regions of TCR beta chains were amplified and sequenced. A first-round RT-PCR used HTBI primers, followed by a second-round multiplex PCR. TCRdb passed the multiplex PCR reads through MiXCR, listing each CDR3 protein once. The sample holds hundreds of thousands of distinct CDR3 sequences, roughly 21% seen once. The data were obtained in a study of Graves' ophthalmopathy and Graves' hyperthyroidism. Study-level information: Pretreatment peripheral blood was obtained at initial diagnosis. Study results and limitations: Sensitivity reached roughly 71% and specificity about 72% when the model predicted ophthalmopathy progression. Also, most clonotypes expanded in the thyroid above 0.001 frequency appeared in blood.

The CDR3 runs to 16 residues. Trimming removed 1 base at V and 0 bases at J, with 10 bases between. CDR1 and CDR2 from the germline V gene are SGHTA and FQGNSA. Absence of ophthalmopathy within 18 months of follow-up defined stable hyperthyroidism. Sequenced sample: peripheral blood. The receptor was isolated from a woman aged 18-29 years with stable Graves' hyperthyroidism. The chain uses TRBV7-2 and TRBJ2-4; possibly TRBD2 for D (6 bases). The CDR3 nucleotides read TGTGCCAGCAGCTTAGATAGCGGCTTAGCCAAAAACATTCAGTACTTC. It codes for CASSLDSGLAKNIQYF.